The 9 T cell receptor beta chains presented below share a single source sample, sequenced in a study of blood T cell repertoires in COVID-19. Assay: immunoSEQ multiplex PCR; the TCRdb copy retains only in-frame clones and omits some. Of over 150,000 clones in the sample, 88% are singletons; the top ten hold approximately 9%. Sequences were obtained from PBMCs or T cells enriched from blood (not recorded which). These receptors came from a woman younger than 35 who had recovered from COVID-19.

The chain links TRBV7-9 to TRBJ1-1, with D unclear. The CDR3 extends over 18 amino acids. CDR1 is SEHNR, CDR2 FQNEAQ, per germline (reference sequence). V was trimmed by 4 bases and J by 0 bases, leaving 21 bases between them. CDR3 DNA: TGTGCCAGCAGCTCTACGGGTTTGGTGGGTCCCATGAACACTGAAGCTTTCTTT. Residues: CASSSTGLVGPMNTEAFF.

The chain combines TRBV18 with TRBJ2-3; 7 nucleotides line up with TRBD1. The CDR3 consists of 17 residues. V gave up 1 base and J gave up 2 bases; unmatched junction bases: 9. Germline V gene data show CDR1 as KGHSH and CDR2 as LQKENI. CDR3 region: CASSPQGAKEATDTQYF. In DNA form, the CDR3 reads TGTGCCAGCTCACCACAGGGGGCAAAAGAGGCCACAGATACGCAGTATTTT. The variable domain in full, with the rest retrieved from reference TRBV18 and TRBJ2-3, is NAGVMQNPRHLVRRRGQEARLRCSPMKGHSHVYWYRQLPEEGLKFMVYLQKENIIDESGMPKERFSAEFPKEGPSILRIQQVVRGDSAAYFCASSPQGAKEATDTQYFGPGTRLTVL.

The rearrangement joins TRBV28 to TRBJ1-3; maybe TRBD1 (6 bases). The CDR3 loop spans 16 amino acids. V was shortened by 5 bases and J by 0 bases, with 14 bases between the two germline ends. The germline CDR1 and CDR2 sequences are MDHEN and SYDVKM. DNA for the CDR3: TGTGCCAGCAGTAATCAGGACAGCCCCTCTGGAAACACCATATATTTT. Residues: CASSNQDSPSGNTIYF.

The chain has TRBV2 and TRBJ1-5; TRBD1 agrees at 7 bases. The V segment lost 1 base and the J segment 1 base; nucleotides outside the gene matches: 4. Germline values: CDR1 SNHLY, CDR2 FYNNEI. The CDR3 loop spans 16 amino acids. CDR3 DNA: TGTGCCAGCAGTGAAGTGACAGGGAGGAGCAATCAGCCCCAGCATTTT. Translated: CASSEVTGRSNQPQHF.

V gene TRBV24-1 combines with J gene TRBJ1-2; 9 bases fit TRBD1. With V trimmed by 5 bases and J by 3 bases, 3 bases remained unmatched. CDR1 is KGHDR and CDR2 is SFDVKD in the germline V gene. The CDR3 extends over 14 amino acids. The CDR3 DNA reads TGTGCCACCAGTGGGGGACAGGGCCACTATGGCTACACCTTC. Amino acids: CATSGGQGHYGYTF.

The rearrangement uses TRBV29-1 and TRBJ2-7; D might be TRBD1 (6 bases). Trimming removed 3 bases from V and 3 bases from J, with 12 bases in between. The CDR3 runs 13 residues. CDR1 SQVTM and CDR2 ANQGSEA come from the germline V gene. CDR3 in amino acids: CSVDVGGNYEQYF. The CDR3 region has the DNA TGCAGCGTTGATGTTGGGGGCAACTACGAGCAGTACTTC.

CDR3 amino acids: CASSLEGQGGYGYTF. The CDR3 DNA sequence: TGTGCCAGCAGCTTAGAGGGACAGGGGGGATATGGCTACACCTTC. The V call is TRBV7-9, the J call TRBJ1-2; TRBD1 agrees at 11 bases. This CDR3 is 15 amino acids long. The trim removed 1 base at V and 5 bases at J, leaving 3 bases unmatched. From germline, CDR1 is SEHNR and CDR2 FQNEAQ (reference sequence).

This clone was seen a single time. The chain employs TRBV5-8 and TRBJ1-2; D is unclear. The CDR3 loop spans 13 amino acids. Germline-derived CDR1 and CDR2 are SGHTS and YDEGEE. V lost 3 bases and J 8 bases, leaving 14 bases between the germline ends. The CDR3 region is CASSWSPARGYTF. CDR3 bases: TGTGCCAGCAGCTGGTCCCCCGCGAGGGGCTACACCTTC.

The rearrangement uses TRBV5-4 and TRBJ2-5; 9 bases map to TRBD2. From germline, CDR1 is SGHNT and CDR2 YYREEE (reference sequence). The CDR3 runs 16 residues. V lost 4 bases to trimming and J lost 1 base; unmatched junction nucleotides: 8. The CDR3 DNA reads TGTGCCAGCAGCCAACTAGCGGGCTCACTCCAAGAGACCCAGTACTTC. It specifies CASSQLAGSLQETQYF.